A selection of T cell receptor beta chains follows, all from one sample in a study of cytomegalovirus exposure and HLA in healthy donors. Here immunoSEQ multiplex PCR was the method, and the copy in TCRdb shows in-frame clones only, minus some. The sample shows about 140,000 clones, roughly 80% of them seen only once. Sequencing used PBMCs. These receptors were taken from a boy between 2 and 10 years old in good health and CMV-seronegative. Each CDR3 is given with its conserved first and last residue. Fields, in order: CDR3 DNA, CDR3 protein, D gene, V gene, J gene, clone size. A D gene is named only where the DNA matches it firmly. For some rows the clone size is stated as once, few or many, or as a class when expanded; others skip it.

CDR3nt: TGTGCCACCAGCGACCCCCGCAGGGAACCCGGGGAGCTGTTTTTT
CDR3aa: CATSDPRREPGELFF
d_gene: -
v_gene: TRBV15
j_gene: TRBJ2-2
abundance: -

CDR3nt: TGTGCCAGCAGCGTAGATCCCTACTACGAGCAGTACTTC
CDR3aa: CASSVDPYYEQYF
d_gene: -
v_gene: TRBV9
j_gene: TRBJ2-7
abundance: few

CDR3nt: TGTGCCAGCAAGGCGGGAGAGGGCACCGGGGAGCTGTTTTTT
CDR3aa: CASKAGEGTGELFF
d_gene: TRBD2
v_gene: TRBV11-3
j_gene: TRBJ2-2
abundance: -

CDR3nt: TGTGCCAGCAGTGCCGGGACAGCCTCCTACAATGAGCAGTTCTTC
CDR3aa: CASSAGTASYNEQFF
d_gene: TRBD1
v_gene: TRBV6-1
j_gene: TRBJ2-1
abundance: -

CDR3nt: TGTGCCAGCACTTTCCGGGACAGGCGAATCTCTGGAAACACCATATATTTT
CDR3aa: CASTFRDRRISGNTIYF
d_gene: TRBD1
v_gene: TRBV28
j_gene: TRBJ1-3
abundance: -

CDR3nt: TGTGCCAGCAGCTTCGGACAGGGGGCAGATACGCAGTATTTT
CDR3aa: CASSFGQGADTQYF
d_gene: TRBD1
v_gene: TRBV7-9
j_gene: TRBJ2-3
abundance: -

CDR3nt: TGTGCCAGCAGCTTTCTAGCGGGTCGATCCGGGGAGCTGTTTTTT
CDR3aa: CASSFLAGRSGELFF
d_gene: TRBD2
v_gene: TRBV5-4
j_gene: TRBJ2-2
abundance: once

CDR3nt: TGTGCCAGCAGGGGCCCAGTGATCGACAATGAGCAGTTCTTC
CDR3aa: CASRGPVIDNEQFF
d_gene: -
v_gene: TRBV27
j_gene: TRBJ2-1
abundance: -

CDR3nt: TGCGCCAGCAGCCCGGGACAGGGGCTATACGAGCAGTACTTC
CDR3aa: CASSPGQGLYEQYF
d_gene: TRBD1
v_gene: TRBV5-1
j_gene: TRBJ2-7
abundance: -

CDR3nt: TGTGCCAGTAGTCCACAGGGGCCCGAAGAGACCCAGTACTTC
CDR3aa: CASSPQGPEETQYF
d_gene: TRBD1
v_gene: TRBV19
j_gene: TRBJ2-5
abundance: once

CDR3nt: TGTGCCAGCAGCCCCCGGCAAGAGACCCAGTACTTC
CDR3aa: CASSPRQETQYF
d_gene: -
v_gene: TRBV7-8
j_gene: TRBJ2-5
abundance: -

CDR3nt: TGCGCCAGCAGTGAGTCGAGGGCTAGCGGGGGGTTCAATGAGCAGTTCTTC
CDR3aa: CASSESRASGGFNEQFF
d_gene: TRBD2
v_gene: TRBV10-1
j_gene: TRBJ2-1
abundance: few

CDR3nt: TGTGCCAGCAGCTTAGGCGGGAGTACCTACGAGCAGTACTTC
CDR3aa: CASSLGGSTYEQYF
d_gene: TRBD2
v_gene: TRBV11-1
j_gene: TRBJ2-7
abundance: -

CDR3nt: TGCGCCAGCAGCTTCCGAGGTGTAGATACGCAGTATTTT
CDR3aa: CASSFRGVDTQYF
d_gene: -
v_gene: TRBV5-1
j_gene: TRBJ2-3
abundance: -

CDR3nt: TGTGCCAGCAGCTCCCGAAGAGGGGGCATCAATGAAAAACTGTTTTTT
CDR3aa: CASSSRRGGINEKLFF
d_gene: TRBD1
v_gene: TRBV4-2
j_gene: TRBJ1-4
abundance: -

CDR3nt: TGTGCCATCAGTGGGGCCGAGAACACCGGGGAGCTGTTTTTT
CDR3aa: CAISGAENTGELFF
d_gene: -
v_gene: TRBV10-3
j_gene: TRBJ2-2
abundance: -

CDR3nt: TGTGCCAGCAGCTCAACCCAGGGGCAACGATACAATGAGCAGTTCTTC
CDR3aa: CASSSTQGQRYNEQFF
d_gene: -
v_gene: TRBV11-2
j_gene: TRBJ2-1
abundance: -

CDR3nt: TGTGCCAGCAGTCCGACAGGGTTTCATAAGTCGGGAAACACCATATATTTT
CDR3aa: CASSPTGFHKSGNTIYF
d_gene: TRBD1
v_gene: TRBV27
j_gene: TRBJ1-3
abundance: few

CDR3nt: TGTGCCAGCAGTGAAGGGGGACACTCCTACGAGCAGTACTTC
CDR3aa: CASSEGGHSYEQYF
d_gene: -
v_gene: TRBV6-5
j_gene: TRBJ2-7
abundance: -

CDR3nt: TGTGCCAGCAGCTTAGCGGGTGGGACAGCCACCAGGAGTCCGGATTTT
CDR3aa: CASSLAGGTATRSPDF
d_gene: TRBD1
v_gene: TRBV7-9
j_gene: TRBJ1-3
abundance: -

CDR3nt: TGTGCCAGCAGCTCGTGGTCCCTAACTCAGGGATTCTACCAAGAGACCCAGTACTTC
CDR3aa: CASSSWSLTQGFYQETQYF
d_gene: -
v_gene: TRBV11-3
j_gene: TRBJ2-5
abundance: -

CDR3nt: TGTGCCATCAGTCTCGTTCCGGGACAGATAAACACTGAAGCTTTCTTT
CDR3aa: CAISLVPGQINTEAFF
d_gene: TRBD1
v_gene: TRBV10-3
j_gene: TRBJ1-1
abundance: once

CDR3nt: TGTGCCAGCAGCCGGGTCCTGAGTTCACCCCTCCACTTT
CDR3aa: CASSRVLSSPLHF
d_gene: -
v_gene: TRBV27
j_gene: TRBJ1-6
abundance: -

CDR3nt: TGTGCCAGCAGGGAGACAGGGCCGGCCGGGGAGCTGTTTTTT
CDR3aa: CASRETGPAGELFF
d_gene: TRBD1
v_gene: TRBV5-4
j_gene: TRBJ2-2
abundance: -

CDR3nt: TGTGCCAGCAGTTTATACCCTCTCGACAAGTACACTGAAGCTTTCTTT
CDR3aa: CASSLYPLDKYTEAFF
d_gene: -
v_gene: TRBV28
j_gene: TRBJ1-1
abundance: -

CDR3nt: TGTGCCAGCAGCTATGGGACTTCTGGAAACACCATATATTTT
CDR3aa: CASSYGTSGNTIYF
d_gene: -
v_gene: TRBV13
j_gene: TRBJ1-3
abundance: -

CDR3nt: TGTGCCAGCAGCCACCCAACATTACAGGGTTCCGACGAGCAGTACTTC
CDR3aa: CASSHPTLQGSDEQYF
d_gene: -
v_gene: TRBV4-2
j_gene: TRBJ2-7
abundance: -

CDR3nt: TGTGCCAGCAGCTTAGCAGGGCCCTACAATGAGCAGTTCTTC
CDR3aa: CASSLAGPYNEQFF
d_gene: -
v_gene: TRBV11-3
j_gene: TRBJ2-1
abundance: -

CDR3nt: TGTGCCAGCAGCTTCATTAGCGGGGGGAGCACAGATACGCAGTATTTT
CDR3aa: CASSFISGGSTDTQYF
d_gene: TRBD2
v_gene: TRBV5-5
j_gene: TRBJ2-3
abundance: -